The clone carrying this T cell receptor (beta chain) has ten or more counts. Its antigen is currently unknown. TCRdb used MiXCR to reprocess the reads, holding one entry per CDR3 protein. The sample consists of approximately 250,000 distinct CDR3 sequences, 9.1% of them appearing once. This sample is drawn from a study of T cell repertoires in cytomegalovirus infection. Study details: CMV infection together with matching HLA type was indicated by public TCR beta signatures. The study, taken as a whole, reports: Individuals carrying CMV plus the relevant HLA were identified by cumulative frequency of public TCR beta families. There were HLA-C-restricted CMV-specific TCR beta clonotypes dominating the ex vivo response.

The germline gives CDR1 MDHEN, CDR2 SYDVKM. The CDR3 runs to 14 residues. V lost 7 bases, J lost 10 bases, and 10 bases stayed unmatched. The TCR sequence derives from a human donor in good health (CMV status not recorded). Some clones in this sample may be carry-over from other donors' samples. Material: PBMCs. The chain has TRBV28 and TRBJ1-6; TRBD1 agrees at 7 bases. The DNA of the CDR3 is TGTGCCAGCACCCCACGGGACAGAGGATCACCCCTCCACTTT. Its translation is CASTPRDRGSPLHF.